This T cell receptor beta chain was sequenced during a study of blood T cells in healthy people across ages. This CDR3 has 14 residues. Germline V CDR1 and CDR2: KGHDR, SFDVKD. V shed 3 bases, J shed 2 bases, and the junction held 0 bases outside the gene matches. The authors drew around 11 milliliters of peripheral blood from each donor. Each sample yielded at least 6.5 million isolated PBMCs. Study observations and caveats: Both naive CD4+ cell counts and diversity were greater in long-lived donors than in aged donors.

Worth noting for this clonotype: What it binds is not known.

Sample-barcoded 5' priming and a J-beta primer mix drove a second PCR of about 6 to 12 cycles. TCRdb fed the 5' RACE reads into MiXCR, producing one record per CDR3 protein. The sample includes hundreds of thousands of distinct CDR3 sequences, approximately 26% of them seen just once. The data were also submitted as part of a second study, on T cells of mothers and their children. Per that paper: Whether related or unrelated, pairs show similar shaping of TCR recombination output by thymic selection.

The receptor comes from a boy under 10 years old in good health. The source material was blood. The chain combines TRBV24-1 with TRBJ1-2, with 9 bases fitting TRBD1. This CDR3 is CATSDGTGNYGYTF. The CDR3 nucleotides are TGTGCCACCAGTGATGGGACAGGGAACTATGGCTACACCTTC.